Listed here are 18 T cell receptor beta chains from one sample, sequenced in a study of response to subunit inactivated influenza vaccine. Each CDR3 protein is one row after TCRdb ran MiXCR on the RT-PCR reads. The repertoire has approximately 200,000 distinct CDR3 sequences, around an eighth of them found once; the top ten carry roughly 24%. Here the sequenced sample was CD8+ T cells sorted from PBMCs, taken around 5 days after vaccination. The receptors were gathered from a man over 45 who received an inactivated influenza vaccine.

The table lists this clonotype with a few counts. Germline and junction disagree at one end, which may indicate a read error. The chain joins TRBV4-1 to TRBJ1-1; the D is unclear. The CDR3 covers 13 residues. Germline V lookup: CDR1 MGHRA, CDR2 YSYEKL. The CDR3 protein is CASSQTMNSEAFF. CDR3 coding DNA: TGCGCCAGCAGCCAAACGATGAACAGTGAAGCTTTCTTT.

The genes are TRBV6-5 and TRBJ1-3, with D maybe TRBD1 (5 bases). Germline CDR1 and CDR2: MNHEY and SVGAGI. The CDR3 covers 14 residues. Trimming shortened V by 2 bases and J by 4 bases, and 9 bases separated the two germline ends. The CDR3 here is CASSYQGSGNTIYF. For the CDR3, the DNA is TGTGCCAGCAGTTACCAGGGATCCGGAAACACCATATATTTT.

Regarding this clonotype: One junction end does not reproduce the germline sequence, and a read error may be involved. The chain carries TRBV7-7 and TRBJ2-5, with 7 bases identical to TRBD1. The CDR3 has 14 amino acids. Germline loops: CDR1 SSHAT, CDR2 FNYEAQ (reference sequence). The CDR3 sequence: CASSADRARQTQYF. CDR3 sequence (DNA): TGTGCTAGCAGCGCCGACAGGGCCAGGCAGACCCAGTACTTC.

This clonotype was recorded at least ten times. CDR3 sequence: CASSFDLGDTQYF. The CDR3 nucleotides are TGTGCCAGCAGCTTTGACCTCGGAGATACGCAGTATTTT. The rearrangement joins TRBV7-3 to TRBJ2-3; D ambiguous. There are 13 residues in the CDR3. V was clipped by 3 bases and J by 5 bases, with 9 bases between them. CDR1 SGHTA and CDR2 FQGTGA come from the germline V gene.

This clonotype was counted only a few times. The V call is TRBV10-3, the J call TRBJ2-3; 10 bases map to TRBD2. From germline, CDR1 is ENHRY and CDR2 SYGVKD. Trimming removed 6 bases from V and 3 bases from J; junction bases left unmatched: 3. This CDR3 contains 14 residues. The chain's CDR3 is CAIRPGLATDTQYF. As DNA, the CDR3 is TGTGCCATCAGGCCGGGACTAGCGACAGATACGCAGTATTTT.

This chain joins TRBV19 and TRBJ2-2, with TRBD1 matching over 7 bases. The V and J ends lost 6 bases and 0 bases, in that order; junction bases with no gene match: 7. Germline V gene sequence: CDR1 LNHDA, CDR2 SQIVND (reference sequence). The CDR3 covers 16 residues. The CDR3 nucleotides read TGTGCCAGTAGCGAGGGACAGACTCCGAACACCGGGGAGCTGTTTTTT. Translating it yields CASSEGQTPNTGELFF.

This clonotype was detected ten times or more. V usage is TRBV29-1 and J usage is TRBJ2-7; possible D gene TRBD2, 6 bases. The CDR3 runs 13 residues. V was pared by 5 bases and J by 6 bases, with 17 bases between. Germline loops: CDR1 SQVTM, CDR2 ANQGSEA. The CDR3 DNA sequence: TGCAGCGTTACTGGACTAAGCCTTTCCGAGCAGTACTTC. This encodes CSVTGLSLSEQYF.

The chain recombines TRBV19 with TRBJ2-7, with 7 nucleotides matching TRBD1. Germline V gene lookup returns CDR1 LNHDA and CDR2 SQIVND (reference sequence). This CDR3 comprises 14 residues. V was pared by 5 bases and J by 2 bases, with 6 bases of the junction left unmatched. The CDR3 sequence is CASSAGQDTYEQYF. CDR3 coding DNA: TGTGCCAGTAGTGCCGGACAGGATACCTACGAGCAGTACTTC.

Ten or more counts support this clonotype. This chain links TRBV27 with TRBJ2-2; D gene unclear. Germline CDR1 is MNHEY and CDR2 is SMNVEV (reference sequence). The CDR3 is made up of 15 amino acids. Trimming took 3 bases from V and 0 from J, leaving 8 bases between them. CDR3 in amino acids: CASSLSLSNTGELFF. The CDR3, as DNA: TGTGCCAGCAGTTTGAGTCTATCGAACACCGGGGAGCTGTTTTTT.

This clonotype was observed a handful of times. DNA of the CDR3: TGTGCCAGCAGTTGGGCCAGGGGAGGCTATGGCTACACCTTC. Its protein is CASSWARGGYGYTF. The chain carries TRBV27 and TRBJ1-2, with a tentative D call TRBD1 (6 bases). This CDR3 is 14 amino acids long. V was clipped by 4 bases and J by 4 bases, with 13 bases between them. The V gene's germline CDR1 is MNHEY and CDR2 SMNVEV (reference sequence).

This clonotype occurred a few times. The rearrangement uses TRBV30 and TRBJ2-1; no clear D gene. The ends were cut back, 0 bases at V and 7 bases at J, with 7 bases in the middle. Germline CDR1 GTSNPN, CDR2 SVGIG (reference sequence). The CDR3 runs to 12 residues. Here the CDR3 reads CAWSVGENEQFF. The CDR3 DNA follows: TGTGCCTGGAGTGTAGGTGAGAATGAGCAGTTCTTC. The full variable domain, completed using reference TRBV30 and TRBJ2-1, is SQTIHQWPATLVQPVGSPLSLECTVEGTSNPNLYWYRQAAGRGLQLLFYSVGIGQISSEVPQNLSASRPQDRQFILSSKKLLLSDSGFYLCAWSVGENEQFFGPGTRLTVL.

CDR3: CASRLKRTQYF. The CDR3, as DNA: TGTGCAAGTCGCTTAAAGCGGACCCAGTACTTC. The gene calls are TRBV12-2 and TRBJ2-5. TRBV12-2 is marked as a pseudogene. The CDR3 runs to 11 residues.

There are a few counts of this clonotype. V usage is TRBV10-3 and J usage is TRBJ2-5; D is uncertain. Germline assignment: CDR1 ENHRY and CDR2 SYGVKD. The CDR3 runs to 14 residues. Trimming took 6 bases from V and 0 from J, leaving 11 bases between them. The CDR3 bases are TGTGCCATCAGAGGGAAGGTTGACCAAGAGACCCAGTACTTC. Translated: CAIRGKVDQETQYF.

J is TRBJ2-1 and V is TRBV7-8, with TRBD2 as a possible D gene (6 bases). V was shortened by 6 bases and J by 8 bases, with 20 bases between the two germline ends. The V gene's germline CDR1 is SGHVS and CDR2 FQNEAQ. CDR3 length: 15 residues. The CDR3 nucleotides are TGTGCCAGCAGTTACGGGAGAGGAGGGTGGTATGAGCAGTTCTTC. Residues: CASSYGRGGWYEQFF.

This clonotype was recorded at least ten times. The chain has TRBV4-2 and TRBJ2-7, with D perhaps matching TRBD1 (5 bases). V was trimmed by 0 bases and J by 4 bases, leaving 10 bases between them. The CDR3 has 14 residues. CDR1 is LGHNA and CDR2 is YNFKEQ in the germline V gene. This chain's CDR3 is CASSQDIGAYEQYF. The CDR3 DNA reads as TGTGCCAGCAGCCAAGATATAGGGGCTTACGAGCAGTACTTC.

This clonotype was seen at least ten times. The chain employs TRBV7-2 and TRBJ2-2; D remains ambiguous. Looked up from germline, CDR1 is SGHTA and CDR2 is FQGNSA. The CDR3 totals 14 residues. Trimming took off 5 bases at V and 2 bases at J, with 9 bases between the two ends. The CDR3 bases are TGTGCCAGCAGCCTAGGGCTTAACACCGGGGAGCTGTTTTTT. This encodes CASSLGLNTGELFF.

The chain recombines TRBV9 with TRBJ2-1; no clear D. The CDR3 is 14 amino acids. From germline, CDR1 is SGDLS and CDR2 YYNGEE. V shed 0 bases and J shed 8 bases, with 12 bases lying between them. The CDR3 DNA follows: TGTGCCAGCAGCGTAGAGGGCCTGGCTGATGAGCAGTTCTTC. Translation gives CASSVEGLADEQFF.

This clonotype turned up a few times. The chain combines TRBV11-2 with TRBJ1-4, with no clear D. The V end lost 1 base, the J end lost 5 bases, and 8 bases lay between the germline ends. Looked up from germline, CDR1 is SGHAT and CDR2 is FQNNGV. The length of the CDR3 is 14 residues. The CDR3 protein is CASSLGSKNEKLFF. The CDR3, as DNA: TGTGCCAGCAGCTTAGGTTCGAAAAATGAAAAACTGTTTTTT.